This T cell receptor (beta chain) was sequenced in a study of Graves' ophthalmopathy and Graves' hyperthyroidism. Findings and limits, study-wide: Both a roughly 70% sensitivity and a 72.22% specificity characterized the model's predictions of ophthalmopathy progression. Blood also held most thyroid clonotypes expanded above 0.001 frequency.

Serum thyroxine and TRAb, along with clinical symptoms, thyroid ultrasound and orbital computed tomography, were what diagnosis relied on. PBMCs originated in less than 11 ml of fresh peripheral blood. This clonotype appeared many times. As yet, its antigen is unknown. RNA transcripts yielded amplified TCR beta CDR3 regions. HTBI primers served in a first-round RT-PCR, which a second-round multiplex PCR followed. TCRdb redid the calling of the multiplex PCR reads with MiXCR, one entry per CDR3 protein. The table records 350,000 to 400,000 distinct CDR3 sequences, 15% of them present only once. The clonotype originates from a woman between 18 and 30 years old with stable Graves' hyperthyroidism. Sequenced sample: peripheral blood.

Here the CDR3 reads CASSPPMEGSYTF. DNA for the CDR3: TGTGCCAGCAGCCCCCCGATGGAGGGGAGCTACACCTTC. The V and J genes are TRBV9 and TRBJ1-2, with D perhaps TRBD1 (5 bases). V lost 4 bases to trimming and J lost 9 bases, with 16 bases between them. CDR3 length: 13 amino acids. The germline CDR1 and CDR2 sequences are SGDLS and YYNGEE.